The 21 T cell receptor beta chains below were found in one sample sequenced in a study of CD8+ T cells in alopecia areata. In each case, RNA was isolated and then reverse transcribed into cDNA as the sequencing template. Produced via immunoSEQ multiplex PCR; TCRdb's table is partial and in-frame only. The table has approximately 99,000 clones, approximately 50% seen once. Sequenced input: NKG2D-low CD8+ T cells sorted from blood. The origin of the receptors is a human donor with alopecia areata.

This chain's CDR3 is CASSGGLADYEQYF. The CDR3 region has the DNA TGTGCCAGCAGCGGGGGACTAGCGGACTACGAGCAGTACTTC. The chain uses TRBV5-6 and TRBJ2-7; 11 positions agree with TRBD2. Germline values: CDR1 SGHDT, CDR2 YYEEEE. The ends lost 4 bases at V and 3 bases at J; junction bases unmatched: 3. The CDR3 length is 14 residues.

The V call is TRBV30, the J call TRBJ1-1; maybe TRBD1 (5 bases). The V gene lost 5 bases and the J gene lost 0 bases, with 7 bases spanning the gap. This CDR3 is 12 amino acids long. Looked up from germline, CDR1 is GTSNPN and CDR2 is SVGIG (reference sequence). The CDR3 spells CAWRGLNTEAFF. For the CDR3, the DNA is TGTGCCTGGCGGGGGTTGAACACTGAAGCTTTCTTT.

The rearrangement uses TRBV7-3 and TRBJ2-1; maybe TRBD1 (6 bases). Between the trimmed V and J ends, which lost 5 bases and 4 bases, there was a span of 12 bases. This CDR3 comprises 14 residues. Germline loops: CDR1 SGHTA, CDR2 FQGTGA. Here the CDR3 reads CASSPTGQYNEQFF. The CDR3 DNA reads as TGTGCCAGCAGCCCCACTGGACAGTACAATGAGCAGTTCTTC.

The rearrangement joins TRBV15 to TRBJ2-3; 9 bases agree with TRBD2. The length of the CDR3 is 17 residues. V lost 5 bases to trimming and J lost 0 bases; unmatched junction nucleotides: 9. Germline CDR1 is LNHNV and CDR2 is YYDKDF (reference sequence). The CDR3 sequence is CATSGTSTDSSTDTQYF. CDR3 sequence (DNA): TGTGCCACCAGCGGGACTAGCACCGACTCTAGCACAGATACGCAGTATTTT.

This chain uses TRBV15 with TRBJ2-5; TRBD2 matches 9 bases. With V trimmed by 3 bases and J by 9 bases, 2 bases remained unmatched. Germline V CDR1 and CDR2: LNHNV, YYDKDF (reference sequence). CDR3 length: 12 residues. The CDR3, as DNA: TGTGCCACCAGCAGCGCGGGGGGGGCCCAGTACTTC. Translating gives CATSSAGGAQYF.

The chain uses TRBV29-1 and TRBJ2-2; D not certain. From germline, CDR1 is SQVTM and CDR2 ANQGSEA. CDR3 size: 13 residues. Trimming left V 2 bases short and J 7 bases short, with 11 bases between. The CDR3 loop is CSVESGVVGELFF. As DNA, the CDR3 is TGCAGCGTTGAATCAGGAGTTGTCGGGGAGCTGTTTTTT.

This clone has more than one count but fewer than ten. The chain has TRBV29-1 and TRBJ2-3; D is ambiguous. V shed 6 bases and J shed 6 bases, with 16 bases lying between them. The V gene's germline CDR1 is SQVTM and CDR2 ANQGSEA. The CDR3 contains 13 residues. The CDR3 DNA reads as TGCAGCGTGAAACCGCTTTCCTCGGATACGCAGTATTTT. Translated: CSVKPLSSDTQYF.

The CDR3 sequence: CASSSGPNTEAFF. DNA of the CDR3: TGTGCCAGCAGCTCGGGACCGAACACTGAAGCTTTCTTT. The V gene is TRBV13, the J gene TRBJ1-1; tentatively, D is TRBD1 (5 bases). V lost 4 bases, J lost 1 base, and 7 bases lay in between. The CDR3 runs to 13 residues. The germline V gene has CDR1 PRHDT and CDR2 FYEKMQ (reference sequence).

In this sample, this clone turned up a few times. The chain combines TRBV6-1 with TRBJ2-1; 9 bases map to TRBD2. J was trimmed by 3 bases and V by 7 bases; bases with no gene match: 7. The V gene's germline CDR1 is MNHNS and CDR2 SASEGT. The length of the CDR3 is 15 residues. This chain's CDR3 is CASNEWTSVYNEQFF. The CDR3 DNA sequence: TGTGCCAGCAACGAATGGACTAGCGTCTACAATGAGCAGTTCTTC.

The rearrangement links TRBV7-9 to TRBJ2-6, with no clear D. The CDR3 is 14 residues long. In germline, CDR1 is SEHNR, CDR2 FQNEAQ (reference sequence). Trimming pared 8 bases from V and 1 base from J, leaving 9 bases between. The CDR3 bases are TGTGCCAGCGACTTTTGGTCTGGGGCCAACGTCCTGACTTTC. Its translation: CASDFWSGANVLTF.

The rearrangement links TRBV14 to TRBJ2-1, with D tentatively TRBD2 (6 bases). Trimming shortened V by 3 bases and J by 5 bases, and 20 bases separated the two germline ends. Looked up from germline, CDR1 is SGHDN and CDR2 is FVKESK. The CDR3 runs 17 residues. CDR3 amino acids: CASSQAYPTEGHNEQFF. The CDR3, as DNA: TGTGCCAGCAGCCAGGCTTACCCAACGGAGGGGCACAATGAGCAGTTCTTC.

This chain joins TRBV7-2 and TRBJ2-7; 11 bases align to TRBD2. Trimming cost V 5 bases and J 2 bases; bases outside gene matches: 11. The CDR3 has 17 residues. Germline CDR1 and CDR2: SGHTA and FQGNSA. For the CDR3, the DNA is TGTGCCAGCAGCCCAGAACTAGCGGGAGCTTCCGCCTACGAGCAGTACTTC. Translating it yields CASSPELAGASAYEQYF.

The rearrangement joins TRBV10-2 to TRBJ2-1; D uncertain. Germline V lookup: CDR1 WSHSY, CDR2 SAAADI. CDR3 length: 16 amino acids. The V gene lost 0 bases and the J gene lost 0 bases, with 9 bases spanning the gap. The CDR3 loop reads CASSESGGRSYNEQFF. The DNA of the CDR3 is TGCGCCAGCAGTGAGTCTGGCGGCCGCTCCTACAATGAGCAGTTCTTC.

V usage is TRBV2 and J usage is TRBJ2-3; 9 bases fit TRBD1. V was clipped by 8 bases and J by 3 bases; unmatched bases: 9. CDR1 and CDR2 from the germline V gene are SNHLY and FYNNEI. The CDR3 extends over 15 amino acids. In DNA form, the CDR3 reads TGTGCCAGCCCGGGACGTGACAGGGGGACAGATACGCAGTATTTT. Translated, it gives CASPGRDRGTDTQYF.

The chain is built from TRBV5-6 and TRBJ1-2; weak D call: TRBD1 (6 bases). Germline lookup yields CDR1 SGHDT and CDR2 YYEEEE. This CDR3 region has 16 residues. Trimming shortened V by 4 bases and J by 1 base, and 17 bases separated the two germline ends. The CDR3 nucleotides read TGTGCCAGCAGCCGAACGCCGGGACAAATTAACTATGGCTACACCTTC. Protein product: CASSRTPGQINYGYTF.

The V gene is TRBV9, the J gene TRBJ2-5, with 16 bases identical to TRBD2. The trim removed 3 bases at V and 4 bases at J, leaving 12 bases unmatched. Germline loops: CDR1 SGDLS, CDR2 YYNGEE. This CDR3 contains 19 residues. Here the CDR3 reads CASSGEPGLAGGPRETQYF. CDR3 nucleotides: TGTGCCAGCAGCGGCGAACCGGGACTAGCGGGAGGGCCTCGAGAGACCCAGTACTTC.

The J gene is TRBJ2-2, the V gene TRBV2; D gene uncertain. Looked up from germline, CDR1 is SNHLY and CDR2 is FYNNEI. The CDR3 consists of 14 residues. V lost 2 bases and J lost 5, with 9 bases in between. The CDR3 loop reads CASSEWAGTGELFF. The CDR3 nucleotides are TGTGCCAGCAGTGAATGGGCCGGGACCGGGGAGCTGTTTTTT.

This rearrangement joins TRBV29-1 to TRBJ1-1; D gene unclear. The CDR3 has 12 residues. Germline V lookup: CDR1 SQVTM, CDR2 ANQGSEA. Trimming stripped 4 bases from V and 4 bases from J, with 10 bases between. The CDR3 protein is CSVGQSGTEAFF. The CDR3 DNA sequence: TGCAGCGTTGGACAATCAGGCACTGAAGCTTTCTTT.

This rearrangement joins TRBV28 to TRBJ1-5, with 11 positions matching TRBD1. V shed 6 bases and J 7 bases; nucleotides not matched to a gene: 8. This CDR3 contains 15 residues. Germline V CDR1 and CDR2: MDHEN, SYDVKM. The CDR3 DNA sequence: TGTGCCAGCAGAATCAGGACAGGGGGCTTCCAGCCCCAGCATTTT. This sequence encodes CASRIRTGGFQPQHF. Looking up the rest from reference TRBV28 and TRBJ1-5 gives the full variable domain: DVKVTQSSRYLVKRTGEKVFLECVQDMDHENMFWYRQDPGLGLRLIYFSYDVKMKEKGDIPEGYSVSREKKERFSLILESASTNQTSMYLCASRIRTGGFQPQHFGDGTRLSIL.

The gene calls are TRBV28 and TRBJ2-3; 7 nucleotides agree with TRBD2. Germline-derived CDR1 and CDR2 are MDHEN and SYDVKM. Trimming took 3 bases from V and 2 from J; bases not matched to a gene: 8. The CDR3 contains 16 residues. The CDR3 nucleotides read TGTGCCAGCAGTTTTGAGGCGGGAGATAACACAGATACGCAGTATTTT. This encodes CASSFEAGDNTDTQYF.

V gene TRBV29-1 combines with J gene TRBJ2-1, with D uncertain. V lost 5 bases and J lost 3, with 8 bases in between. Germline lookup yields CDR1 SQVTM and CDR2 ANQGSEA. CDR3 length: 12 amino acids. CDR3 coding DNA: TGCAGCGTTCATGTCAGCTACAATGAGCAGTTCTTC. This codes for CSVHVSYNEQFF.